This T cell receptor (beta chain) emerged from a study of CD8+CD57+ T cells in acquired aplastic anemia. The study profiled TCR beta VDJ and CDR3 using genomic DNA as template. TCRdb re-called the reads with MiXCR, one entry per CDR3 protein. The sample contains roughly 170,000 distinct CDR3 sequences, approximately 60% of which appear only once. The clonotype comes from a human donor in good health. Sequences were obtained from sorted CD4+, CD8+, or CD8+CD57+ T cells (not recorded which) from PBMCs.

The CDR3 nucleotides read TGCAGCGCTCGGACAGGCACAGATACGCAGTATTTT. It yields the protein CSARTGTDTQYF. The chain is built from TRBV29-1 and TRBJ2-3; D might be TRBD1 (6 bases). The V end was cut by 7 bases, the J end by 1 base, with 9 bases between. The CDR3 runs 12 residues. Germline V gene lookup returns CDR1 SQVTM and CDR2 ANQGSEA.